The source of this TCR beta chain is a study of T cell repertoires in cytomegalovirus infection. Study in general: Signatures in public TCR beta sequences pointed to both CMV infection and matching HLA type.

TCRdb independently ran MiXCR on the reads; one entry per CDR3 protein. Of approximately 250,000 distinct CDR3 sequences listed, roughly an eighth are singletons. Germline assignment: CDR1 SGHTA and CDR2 FQGNSA. The V and J ends lost 5 bases and 6 bases, in that order; junction bases with no gene match: 5. CDR3 length: 14 amino acids. The study's findings and limits: CMV-specific TCR beta clonotypes restricted by HLA-C were the ones dominating the ex vivo response. Cumulative public TCR beta family frequency identified CMV carriers with the relevant HLA.

This clonotype was observed at least ten times. The antigen is undetermined. The sequencing sample was made of PBMCs. V gene TRBV7-2 combines with J gene TRBJ2-3, with 10 bases matching TRBD1. The TCR originated in a human donor in good health (CMV status not recorded). Some clones in this sample may be carry-over from other donors' samples. The CDR3: CASSRDRGSDTQYF. CDR3 bases: TGTGCCAGCAGCCGGGACAGGGGTTCGGATACGCAGTATTTT.